These T cell receptor beta chains were read from a single sample in a study of CD8 T cells in ankylosing spondylitis. Each CDR3 protein is one row after TCRdb ran MiXCR on the 5' RACE reads. Among some 250,000 distinct CDR3 sequences listed, roughly a quarter were seen once. Sequencing was carried out using blood, either unsorted or a sorted T cell fraction (not recorded which). These receptors originate from a male donor with ankylosing spondylitis or in good health (not recorded which). CDR3s include the opening cysteine and the closing phenylalanine or tryptophan. The D gene is left open where the match is weak. Not every row has a clone size; where given, it reads once, few, many or a size class.

>TRBJ2-3|-|few|TRBV19
CASSIRRRDTQYF
TGTGCCAGTAGTATAAGAAGGAGGGATACGCAGTATTTT
>TRBJ2-5|TRBD1|many|TRBV20-1
CSARDRGQETQYF
TGCAGTGCTAGAGACAGGGGGCAAGAGACCCAGTACTTC
>TRBJ2-1|TRBD1|-|TRBV24-1
CATEGQGPYNEQFF
TGTGCCACCGAAGGACAGGGCCCATACAATGAGCAGTTCTTC
>TRBJ2-7|TRBD1|-|TRBV29-1
CSAQLRTGASYEQYF
TGCAGCGCCCAACTGAGGACAGGGGCCTCCTACGAGCAGTACTTC
>TRBJ2-1|TRBD1|few|TRBV2
CASRLTGSEQFF
TGTGCCAGCAGGTTGACAGGGAGTGAGCAGTTCTTC
>TRBJ1-1|TRBD1|few|TRBV29-1
CSVDGDGTGTEAFF
TGCAGCGTTGATGGAGACGGGACAGGGACTGAAGCTTTCTTT
>TRBJ2-5|-|few|TRBV6-6
CASNEGRGETQYF
TGTGCCAGCAATGAGGGGCGCGGAGAGACCCAGTACTTC
>TRBJ2-3|TRBD2|-|TRBV2
CASIWAGGTDTQYF
TGTGCCAGCATTTGGGCGGGGGGCACAGATACGCAGTATTTT
>TRBJ2-1|TRBD2|-|TRBV9
CASSVDVLGSSGFYNEQFF
TGTGCCAGCAGCGTAGACGTTTTGGGGTCTAGCGGTTTTTACAATGAGCAGTTCTTC
>TRBJ2-7|-|-|TRBV7-8
CASSSLVSGVYEQYF
TGTGCCAGCAGCTCCCTGGTTTCCGGGGTCTACGAGCAGTACTTC
>TRBJ1-2|-|few|TRBV2
CASSELQGNYGYTF
TGTGCCAGCAGTGAATTGCAGGGGAACTATGGCTACACCTTC
>TRBJ2-1|-|-|TRBV7-9
CASSLSGPNEQFF
TGTGCCAGCAGCTTATCAGGCCCCAATGAGCAGTTCTTC
>TRBJ2-1|-|few|TRBV15
CATSQAGSGNEQFF
TGTGCCACCAGCCAGGCCGGGTCAGGAAATGAGCAGTTCTTC
>TRBJ1-1|-|-|TRBV20-1
CSARDLRKTENTEAFF
TGCAGTGCTAGAGACCTTAGGAAGACAGAAAACACTGAAGCTTTCTTT
>TRBJ2-7|TRBD2|many|TRBV20-1
CSARDPLAGTYEQYF
TGCAGTGCTAGAGATCCACTAGCGGGGACCTACGAGCAGTACTTC
>TRBJ2-3|TRBD2|-|TRBV6-1
CASSGLAGGADTQYF
TGTGCCAGCAGTGGATTAGCGGGGGGGGCAGATACGCAGTATTTT
>TRBJ2-5|TRBD2|many|TRBV5-1
CASSFGLHRGGQETQYF
TGCGCCAGCAGCTTTGGGCTGCACCGGGGGGGGCAAGAGACCCAGTACTTC
>TRBJ2-5|-|-|TRBV20-1
CSAQETQYF
TGCAGTGCCCAAGAGACCCAGTACTTC
>TRBJ2-7|-|-|TRBV10-2
CASKRGGTGPAYEQYF
TGCGCCAGCAAGAGGGGCGGAACGGGGCCCGCCTACGAGCAGTACTTC
>TRBJ1-1|-|many|TRBV5-8
CASNLVSGTRAFF
TGTGCCAGCAACCTCGTGAGTGGAACGAGAGCTTTCTTT
>TRBJ1-4|TRBD1|many|TRBV5-1
CASSDPTGSNEKLFF
TGCGCCAGCAGCGACCCGACAGGGAGTAACGAAAAACTGTTTTTT
>TRBJ2-2|-|-|TRBV7-3
CARSLLGTGELFF
TGTGCCAGGAGCCTTCTGGGGACCGGGGAGCTGTTTTTT
>TRBJ2-1|-|few|TRBV20-1
CSASRDGEVSYNEQFF
TGCAGTGCTAGCCGAGACGGGGAGGTCTCCTACAATGAGCAGTTCTTC
>TRBJ2-5|-|-|TRBV29-1
CSVEPPQETQYF
TGCAGCGTTGAGCCCCCCCAAGAGACCCAGTACTTC
>TRBJ2-7|-|few|TRBV6-1
CASRGLSGSAYEQYF
TGTGCCAGCAGGGGACTGAGCGGGTCAGCCTACGAGCAGTACTTC
>TRBJ2-4|-|few|TRBV20-1
CSAEPARSDIQYF
TGCAGTGCTGAACCAGCCCGCAGCGACATTCAGTACTTC
>TRBJ2-5|TRBD1|-|TRBV20-1
CSASRDRRPETQYF
TGCAGTGCTAGTAGGGACAGGAGGCCAGAGACCCAGTACTTC
>TRBJ2-7|-|-|TRBV11-1
CASSLRSDYGAYEQYF
TGTGCCAGCAGCTTACGTTCGGACTATGGGGCCTACGAGCAGTACTTC
>TRBJ2-1|-|few|TRBV15
CATSTDIRSYNEQFF
TGTGCCACCAGCACAGACATTCGCTCCTACAATGAGCAGTTCTTC
>TRBJ2-1|-|-|TRBV7-9
CASSLKEPQFF
TGTGCCAGCAGCTTAAAGGAGCCCCAGTTCTTC
>TRBJ2-7|-|few|TRBV20-1
CSAAGRTYEQYF
TGCAGTGCCGCGGGCAGAACCTACGAGCAGTACTTC
>TRBJ2-7|-|few|TRBV10-2
CASRPRQATLLEQYF
TGCGCCAGCAGACCTCGACAGGCGACCCTACTGGAGCAGTACTTC
>TRBJ2-2|TRBD1|many|TRBV7-8
CASSIRDSLTGELFF
TGTGCCAGCAGCATCCGGGACAGCCTCACCGGGGAGCTGTTTTTT
>TRBJ2-7|-|many|TRBV29-1
CSVARNSYEQYF
TGCAGCGTTGCGCGGAACTCCTACGAGCAGTACTTC
>TRBJ1-2|-|-|TRBV21-1
CASSSRHHGYTF
TGTGCCAGCAGCAGTAGACACCATGGCTACACCTTC
>TRBJ2-1|TRBD1|many|TRBV20-1
CSAEDRGFRRNEQFF
TGCAGTGCGGAGGACAGGGGGTTTCGTCGCAATGAGCAGTTCTTC
>TRBJ2-7|-|-|TRBV29-1
CSVEDGAGEQYF
TGCAGCGTTGAAGATGGGGCTGGGGAGCAGTACTTC